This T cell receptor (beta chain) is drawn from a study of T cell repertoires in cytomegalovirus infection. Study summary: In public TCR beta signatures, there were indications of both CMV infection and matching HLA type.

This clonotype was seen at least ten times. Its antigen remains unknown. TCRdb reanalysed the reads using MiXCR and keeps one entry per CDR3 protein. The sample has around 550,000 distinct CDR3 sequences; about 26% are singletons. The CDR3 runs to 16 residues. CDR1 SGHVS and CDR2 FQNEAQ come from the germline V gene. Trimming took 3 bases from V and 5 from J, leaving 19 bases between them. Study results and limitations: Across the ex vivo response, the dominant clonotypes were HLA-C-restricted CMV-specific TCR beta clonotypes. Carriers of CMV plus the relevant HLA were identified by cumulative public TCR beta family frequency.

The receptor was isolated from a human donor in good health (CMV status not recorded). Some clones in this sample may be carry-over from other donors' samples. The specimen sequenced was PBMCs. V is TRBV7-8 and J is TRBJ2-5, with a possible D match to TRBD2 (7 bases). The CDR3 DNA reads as TGTGCCAGCAGCTTCCCACGAGAGGGAGGGGGGGAGACCCAGTACTTC. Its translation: CASSFPREGGGETQYF.